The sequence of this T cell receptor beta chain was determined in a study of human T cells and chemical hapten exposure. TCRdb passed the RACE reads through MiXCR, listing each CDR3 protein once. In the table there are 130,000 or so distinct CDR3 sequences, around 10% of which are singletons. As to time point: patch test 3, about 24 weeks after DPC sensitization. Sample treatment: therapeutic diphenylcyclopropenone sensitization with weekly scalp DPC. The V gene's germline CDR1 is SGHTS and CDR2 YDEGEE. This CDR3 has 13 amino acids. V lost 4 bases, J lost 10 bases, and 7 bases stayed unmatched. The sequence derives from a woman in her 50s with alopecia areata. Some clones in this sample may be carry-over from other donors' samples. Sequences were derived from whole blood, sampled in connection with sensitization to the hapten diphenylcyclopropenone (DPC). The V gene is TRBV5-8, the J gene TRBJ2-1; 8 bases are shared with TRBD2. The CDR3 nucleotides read TGTGCCAGCAGCCGGGGGGGTCTTGGCGAGCAGTTCTTC. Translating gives CASSRGGLGEQFF. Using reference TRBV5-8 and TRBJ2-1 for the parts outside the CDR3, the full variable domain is EAGVTQSPTHLIKTRGQQATLRCSPISGHTSVYWYQQALGLGLQFLLWYDEGEERNRGNFPPRFSGRQFPNYSSELNVNALELEDSALYLCASSRGGLGEQFFGPGTRLTVL.